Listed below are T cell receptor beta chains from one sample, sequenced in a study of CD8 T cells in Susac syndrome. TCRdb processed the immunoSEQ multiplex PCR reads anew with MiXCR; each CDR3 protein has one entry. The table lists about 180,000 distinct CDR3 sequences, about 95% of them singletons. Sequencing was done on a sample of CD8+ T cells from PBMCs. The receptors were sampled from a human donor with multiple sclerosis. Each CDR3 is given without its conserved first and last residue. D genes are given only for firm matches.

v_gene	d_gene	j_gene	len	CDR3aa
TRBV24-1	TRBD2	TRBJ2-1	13	ATSVGGGGGNEQF
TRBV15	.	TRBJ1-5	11	ATSKSTNQPQH
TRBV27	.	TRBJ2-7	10	ASSRPTGEQY
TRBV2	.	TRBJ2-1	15	ASTPSTWRNSYNEQF
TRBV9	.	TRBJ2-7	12	ASSDTGSSYEQY
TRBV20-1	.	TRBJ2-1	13	SAEGLASTYNEQF
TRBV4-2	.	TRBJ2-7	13	ASKGLPSDSYEQY
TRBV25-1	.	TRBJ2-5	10	ASSDPRETQY
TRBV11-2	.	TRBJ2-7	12	ASSAMAAGYEQY
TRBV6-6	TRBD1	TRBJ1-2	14	ASTYESGGTNYGYT
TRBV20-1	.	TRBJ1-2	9	SADDFPGYT
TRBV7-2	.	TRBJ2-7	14	ASSYFPGGSNYEQY
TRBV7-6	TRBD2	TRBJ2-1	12	ASSLGTSGRAGI
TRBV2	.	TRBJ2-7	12	ASSEEGKRYEQY
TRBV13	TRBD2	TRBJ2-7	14	ASSEWGGGKSYEQY
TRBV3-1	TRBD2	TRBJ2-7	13	ASSLGLAEYYEQY
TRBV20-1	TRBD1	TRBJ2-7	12	SANDRVVSYEQY
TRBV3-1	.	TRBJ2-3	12	ASSQVLAGDTQY
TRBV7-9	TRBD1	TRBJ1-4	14	ASSLPGTELNEKLF
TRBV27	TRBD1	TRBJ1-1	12	ASTPTGRNTEAF
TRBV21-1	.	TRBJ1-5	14	ASSTLRDWACQPQH
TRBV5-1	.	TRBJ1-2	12	ASSLGKVDYGYT
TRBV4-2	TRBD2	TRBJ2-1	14	ASSHVSGGAYNEQF